The rows below give T cell receptor beta chains drawn from one sample of a study of T cell changes during pregnancy in multiple sclerosis. TCRdb keeps only in-frame clones here, not all; method: immunoSEQ multiplex PCR. The data show roughly 99,000 clones, with under 95% seen just once and approximately 2.2% held by the top ten. This specimen was peripheral blood, taken after pregnancy. All receptors come from a female donor in good health, enrolled as a control in a pregnancy study. Each CDR3 is given with its conserved first and last residue. A D gene is named only where the DNA matches it firmly. Only part of the rows carry a size: once, few, many, or a class if the clone is expanded.

CASSTRDSLNTEAFF,TGTGCCAGCAGCACCAGGGACAGTTTGAACACTGAAGCTTTCTTT,NA,TRBJ1-1,TRBD1,TRBV9
CASSWTGAGNTIYF,TGTGCCAGCAGCTGGACAGGGGCTGGAAACACCATATATTTT,NA,TRBJ1-3,TRBD1,TRBV7-2
CASSLLAGVGMDEQFF,TGTGCCAGCAGCTTGTTAGCGGGAGTAGGCATGGATGAGCAGTTCTTC,NA,TRBJ2-1,TRBD2,TRBV5-4
CASSLAGYNEQFF,TGTGCCAGCAGCCTCGCGGGTTACAATGAGCAGTTCTTC,NA,TRBJ2-1,NA,TRBV6-1
CTSSQDLCYEQYF,TGCACCAGCAGCCAAGACCTTTGTTACGAGCAGTACTTC,NA,TRBJ2-7,NA,TRBV1
CASSSRGDNQPQHF,TGTGCCAGCAGCTCCCGGGGGGACAATCAGCCCCAGCATTTT,NA,TRBJ1-5,NA,TRBV7-9
CASSYSPGLNYEQYF,TGTGCCAGCAGTTACTCCCCTGGACTTAACTACGAGCAGTACTTC,NA,TRBJ2-7,NA,TRBV6-5
CASSRTSGFNTGELFF,TGTGCCAGCAGTAGGACTAGCGGGTTTAACACCGGGGAGCTGTTTTTT,NA,TRBJ2-2,TRBD2,TRBV6-4
CASKTIRELGTDTQYF,TGTGCCAGCAAAACCATCAGGGAATTGGGCACAGATACGCAGTATTTT,NA,TRBJ2-3,NA,TRBV6-6
CASSIDSSLYGYTF,TGTGCCAGTAGTATCGACAGTTCCCTCTATGGCTACACCTTC,NA,TRBJ1-2,NA,TRBV19
CASSLGQGLETQYF,TGTGCCAGCAGCTTAGGGCAGGGTCTAGAGACCCAGTACTTC,NA,TRBJ2-5,NA,TRBV7-6
CASSGQGVGKDEQYF,TGTGCCAGCAGCGGACAGGGGGTGGGCAAAGACGAGCAGTACTTC,NA,TRBJ2-7,TRBD1,TRBV9
CASTTAGGYGYTF,TGTGCCAGCACTACGGCGGGGGGGTATGGCTACACCTTC,NA,TRBJ1-2,NA,TRBV5-4
CSVEAPSGPYNEQFF,TGCAGCGTTGAAGCCCCTAGTGGTCCCTACAATGAGCAGTTCTTC,NA,TRBJ2-1,NA,TRBV29-1
CASSPDRGSSGELFF,TGTGCCAGCAGCCCCGACAGGGGTAGTTCCGGGGAGCTGTTTTTT,once,TRBJ2-2,TRBD1,TRBV11-3
CASSPVGLSIIQYF,TGTGCCAGCAGCCCGGTAGGACTGAGCATAATCCAGTATTTT,NA,TRBJ2-3,NA,TRBV11-2